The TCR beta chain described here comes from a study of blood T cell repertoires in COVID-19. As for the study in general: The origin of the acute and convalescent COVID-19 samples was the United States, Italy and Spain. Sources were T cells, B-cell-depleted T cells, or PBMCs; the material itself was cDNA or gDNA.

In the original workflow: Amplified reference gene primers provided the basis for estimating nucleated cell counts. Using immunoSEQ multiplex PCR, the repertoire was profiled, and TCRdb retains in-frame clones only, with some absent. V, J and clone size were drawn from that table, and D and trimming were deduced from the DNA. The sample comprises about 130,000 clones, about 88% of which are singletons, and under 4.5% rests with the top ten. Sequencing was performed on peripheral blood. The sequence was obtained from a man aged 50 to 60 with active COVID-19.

In DNA form, the CDR3 reads TGTGCCAGCAGTTTTGGAGGGCAGGGCTACACCTTC. It codes for CASSFGGQGYTF. The chain is built from TRBV12-3 or TRBV12-4 and TRBJ1-2; D unresolved. Trimming took 3 bases from V and 8 from J, leaving 10 bases between them. This CDR3 region has 12 residues.